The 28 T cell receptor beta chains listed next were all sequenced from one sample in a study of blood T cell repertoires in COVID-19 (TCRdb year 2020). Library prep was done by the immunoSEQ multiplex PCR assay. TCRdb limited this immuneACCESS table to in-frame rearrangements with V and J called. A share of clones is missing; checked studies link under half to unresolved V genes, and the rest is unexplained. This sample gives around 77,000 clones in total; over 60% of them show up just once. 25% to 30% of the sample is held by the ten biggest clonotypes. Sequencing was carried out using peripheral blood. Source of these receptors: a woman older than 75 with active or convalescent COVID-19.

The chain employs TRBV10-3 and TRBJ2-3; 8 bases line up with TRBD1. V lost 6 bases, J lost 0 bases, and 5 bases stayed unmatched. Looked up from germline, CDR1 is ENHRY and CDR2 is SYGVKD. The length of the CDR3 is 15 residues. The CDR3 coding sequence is TGTGCCATCAGGCAGGGGGCGGATAGCACAGATACGCAGTATTTT. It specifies CAIRQGADSTDTQYF.

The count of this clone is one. The CDR3: CASSSRTSGFPETQYF. The CDR3 nucleotides read TGTGCCAGCAGCTCCCGGACTAGCGGATTTCCAGAGACCCAGTACTTC. This chain joins TRBV5-6 and TRBJ2-5; 10 bases are shared with TRBD2. CDR1 SGHDT and CDR2 YYEEEE come from the germline V gene. This CDR3 is built from 16 residues. The V gene end was trimmed by 3 bases and the J gene end by 4 bases; junction bases not matched to a gene: 9.

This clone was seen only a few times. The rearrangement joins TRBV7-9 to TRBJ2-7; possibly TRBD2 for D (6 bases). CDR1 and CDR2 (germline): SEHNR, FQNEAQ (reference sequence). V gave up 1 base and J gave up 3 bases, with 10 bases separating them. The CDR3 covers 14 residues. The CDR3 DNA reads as TGTGCCAGCAGCTTAGGAGGAGGGGTCTACGAGCAGTACTTC. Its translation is CASSLGGGVYEQYF.

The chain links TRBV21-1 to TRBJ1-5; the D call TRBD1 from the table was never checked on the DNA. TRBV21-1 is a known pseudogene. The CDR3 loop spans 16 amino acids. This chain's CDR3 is CASSKAGQGPFSAQHF. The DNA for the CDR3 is TGTGCCAGCAGCAAAGCCGGACAGGGCCCCTTCTCGGCCCAGCATTTT.

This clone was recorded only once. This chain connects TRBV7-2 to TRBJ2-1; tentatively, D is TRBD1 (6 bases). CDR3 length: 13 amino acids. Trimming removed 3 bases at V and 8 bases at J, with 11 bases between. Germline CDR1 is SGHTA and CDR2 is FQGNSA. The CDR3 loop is CASSFRGTHEQFF. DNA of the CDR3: TGTGCCAGCAGCTTCAGGGGTACCCATGAGCAGTTCTTC.

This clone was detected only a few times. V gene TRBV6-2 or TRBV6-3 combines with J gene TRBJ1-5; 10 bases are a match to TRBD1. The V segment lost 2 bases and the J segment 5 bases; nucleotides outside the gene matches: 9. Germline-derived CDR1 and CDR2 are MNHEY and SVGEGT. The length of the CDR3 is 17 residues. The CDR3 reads CASSYPGTGVGDQPQHF. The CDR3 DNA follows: TGTGCCAGCAGTTACCCCGGGACAGGGGTGGGGGATCAGCCCCAGCATTTT.

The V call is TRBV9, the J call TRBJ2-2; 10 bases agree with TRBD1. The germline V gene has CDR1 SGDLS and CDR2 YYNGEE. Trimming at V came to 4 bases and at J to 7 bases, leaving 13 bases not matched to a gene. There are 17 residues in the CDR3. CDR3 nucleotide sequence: TGTGCCAGCAGCACTCATACCGGGACAGGGGTCGGCGGGGAGCTGTTTTTT. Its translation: CASSTHTGTGVGGELFF. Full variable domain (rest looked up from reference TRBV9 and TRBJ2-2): DSGVTQTPKHLITATGQRVTLRCSPRSGDLSVYWYQQSLDQGLQFLIQYYNGEERAKGNILERFSAQQFPDLHSELNLSSLELGDSALYFCASSTHTGTGVGGELFFGEGSRLTVL.

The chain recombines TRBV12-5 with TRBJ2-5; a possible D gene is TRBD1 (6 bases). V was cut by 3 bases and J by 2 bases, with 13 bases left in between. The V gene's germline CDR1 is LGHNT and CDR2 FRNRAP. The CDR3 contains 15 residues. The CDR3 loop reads CASGFGVTGQETQYF. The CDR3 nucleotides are TGTGCTAGTGGTTTCGGCGTTACAGGGCAAGAGACCCAGTACTTC.

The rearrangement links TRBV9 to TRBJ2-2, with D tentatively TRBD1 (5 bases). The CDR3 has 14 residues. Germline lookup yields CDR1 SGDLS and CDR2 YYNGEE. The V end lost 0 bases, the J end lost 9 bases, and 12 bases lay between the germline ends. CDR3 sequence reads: CASSVEGVSRELFF. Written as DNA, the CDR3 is TGTGCCAGCAGCGTAGAAGGGGTCTCACGGGAGCTGTTTTTT.

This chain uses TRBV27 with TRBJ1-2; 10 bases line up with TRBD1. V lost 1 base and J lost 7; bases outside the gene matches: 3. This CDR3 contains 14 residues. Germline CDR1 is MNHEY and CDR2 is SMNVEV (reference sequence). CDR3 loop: CASSLLGTGVGYTF. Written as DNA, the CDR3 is TGTGCCAGCAGTTTATTGGGGACAGGGGTTGGCTACACCTTC.

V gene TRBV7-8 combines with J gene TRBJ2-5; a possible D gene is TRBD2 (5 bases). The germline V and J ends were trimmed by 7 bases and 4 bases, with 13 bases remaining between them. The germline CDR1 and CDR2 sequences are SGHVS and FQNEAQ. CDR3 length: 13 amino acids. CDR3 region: CASTGRLLETQYF. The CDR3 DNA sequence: TGTGCCAGCACGGGGAGACTCCTAGAGACCCAGTACTTC.

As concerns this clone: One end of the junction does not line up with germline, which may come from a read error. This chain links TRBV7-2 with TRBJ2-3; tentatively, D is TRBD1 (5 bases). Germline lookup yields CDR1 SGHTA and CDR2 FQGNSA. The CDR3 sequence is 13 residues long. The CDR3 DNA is TGTGCCAGCAGATTAGTAGGGGTAGATACGCAGTATTTT. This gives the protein CASRLVGVDTQYF.

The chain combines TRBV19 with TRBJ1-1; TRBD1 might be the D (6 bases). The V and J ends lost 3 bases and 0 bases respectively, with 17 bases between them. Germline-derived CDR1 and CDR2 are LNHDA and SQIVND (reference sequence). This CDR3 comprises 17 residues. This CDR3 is CASSISGRGIVNTEAFF. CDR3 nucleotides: TGTGCCAGTAGTATCTCTGGGAGGGGGATTGTGAACACTGAAGCTTTCTTT. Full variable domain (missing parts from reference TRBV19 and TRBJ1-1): DGGITQSPKYLFRKEGQNVTLSCEQNLNHDAMYWYRQDPGQGLRLIYYSQIVNDFQKGDIAEGYSVSREKKESFPLTVTSAQKNPTAFYLCASSISGRGIVNTEAFFGQGTRLTVV.

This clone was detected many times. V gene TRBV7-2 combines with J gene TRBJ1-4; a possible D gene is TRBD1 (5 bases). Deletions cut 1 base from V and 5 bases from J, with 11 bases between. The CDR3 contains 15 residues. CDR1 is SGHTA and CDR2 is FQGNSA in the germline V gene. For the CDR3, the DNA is TGTGCCAGCAGCTTAGGGGGCAGCAGGAATGAAAAACTGTTTTTT. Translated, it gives CASSLGGSRNEKLFF.

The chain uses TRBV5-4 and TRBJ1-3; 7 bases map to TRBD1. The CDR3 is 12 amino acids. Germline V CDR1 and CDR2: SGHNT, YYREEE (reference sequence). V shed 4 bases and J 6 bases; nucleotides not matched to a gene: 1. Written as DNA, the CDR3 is TGTGCCAGCAGCGACAGGGTAAACACCATATATTTT. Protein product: CASSDRVNTIYF.

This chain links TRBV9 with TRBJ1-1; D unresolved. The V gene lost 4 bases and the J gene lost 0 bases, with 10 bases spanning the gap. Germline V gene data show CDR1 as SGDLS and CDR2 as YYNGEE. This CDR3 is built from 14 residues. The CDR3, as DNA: TGTGCCAGCAGCCCCGGGTGGGTGAACACTGAAGCTTTCTTT. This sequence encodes CASSPGWVNTEAFF.

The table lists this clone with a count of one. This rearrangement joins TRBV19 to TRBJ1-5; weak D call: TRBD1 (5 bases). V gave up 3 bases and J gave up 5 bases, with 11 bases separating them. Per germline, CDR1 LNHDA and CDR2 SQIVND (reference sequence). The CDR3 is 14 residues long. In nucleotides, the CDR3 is TGTGCCAGTAGTATGGGGGGTTTCTATCAGCCCCAGCATTTT. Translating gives CASSMGGFYQPQHF.

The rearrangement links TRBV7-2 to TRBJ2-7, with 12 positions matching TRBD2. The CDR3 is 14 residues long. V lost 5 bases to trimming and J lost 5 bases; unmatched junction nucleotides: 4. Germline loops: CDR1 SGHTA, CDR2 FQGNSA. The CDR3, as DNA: TGTGCCAGCAGCCGGACTAGCGGGATCCACGAGCAGTACTTC. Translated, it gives CASSRTSGIHEQYF.

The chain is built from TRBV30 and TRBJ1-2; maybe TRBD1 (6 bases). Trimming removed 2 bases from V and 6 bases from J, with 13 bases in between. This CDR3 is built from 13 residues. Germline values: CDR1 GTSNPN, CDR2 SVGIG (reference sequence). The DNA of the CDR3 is TGTGCCTGGAGTCGGGCAGGGGCGGATGGCTACACCTTC. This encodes CAWSRAGADGYTF.

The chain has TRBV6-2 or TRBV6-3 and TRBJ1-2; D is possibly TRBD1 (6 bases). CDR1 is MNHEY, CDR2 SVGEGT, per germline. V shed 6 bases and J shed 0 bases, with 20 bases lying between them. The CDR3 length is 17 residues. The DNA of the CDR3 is TGTGCCAGCAGCCCCCGGGACAAGGCTTTTTCTAACTATGGCTACACCTTC. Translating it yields CASSPRDKAFSNYGYTF.

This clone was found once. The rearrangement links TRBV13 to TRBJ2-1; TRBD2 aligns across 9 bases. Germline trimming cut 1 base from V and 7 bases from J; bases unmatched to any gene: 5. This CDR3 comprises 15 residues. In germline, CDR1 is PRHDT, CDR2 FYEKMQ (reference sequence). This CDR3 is CASSLAGGGGNEQFF. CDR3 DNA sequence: TGTGCCAGCAGCTTAGCAGGCGGGGGGGGGAATGAGCAGTTCTTC.

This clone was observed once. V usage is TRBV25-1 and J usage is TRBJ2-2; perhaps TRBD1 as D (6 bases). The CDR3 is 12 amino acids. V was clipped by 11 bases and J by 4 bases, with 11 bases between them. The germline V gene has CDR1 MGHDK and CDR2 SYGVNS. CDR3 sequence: CASGRGTGELFF. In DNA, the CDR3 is TGTGCCTCGGGCAGGGGCACCGGGGAGCTGTTTTTT.

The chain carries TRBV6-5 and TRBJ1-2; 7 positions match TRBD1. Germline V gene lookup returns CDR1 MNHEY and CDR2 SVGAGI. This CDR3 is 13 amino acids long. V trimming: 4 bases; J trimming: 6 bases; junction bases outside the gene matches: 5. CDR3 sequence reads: CASSWDRSNGYTF. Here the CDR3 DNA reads TGTGCCAGCAGTTGGGACAGATCTAATGGCTACACCTTC.

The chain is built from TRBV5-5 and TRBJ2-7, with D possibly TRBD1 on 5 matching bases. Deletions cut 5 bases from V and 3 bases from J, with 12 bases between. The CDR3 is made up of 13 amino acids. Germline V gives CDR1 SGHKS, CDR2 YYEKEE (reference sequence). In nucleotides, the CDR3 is TGTGCCAGCAGTTTACAGGTGTTCTACGAGCAGTACTTC. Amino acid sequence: CASSLQVFYEQYF.

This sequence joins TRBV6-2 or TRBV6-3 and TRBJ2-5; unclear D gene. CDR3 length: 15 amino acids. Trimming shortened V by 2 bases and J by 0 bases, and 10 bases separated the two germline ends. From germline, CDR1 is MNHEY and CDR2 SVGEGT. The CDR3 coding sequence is TGTGCCAGCAGTTACCGCACAGTGTACCAAGAGACCCAGTACTTC. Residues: CASSYRTVYQETQYF.

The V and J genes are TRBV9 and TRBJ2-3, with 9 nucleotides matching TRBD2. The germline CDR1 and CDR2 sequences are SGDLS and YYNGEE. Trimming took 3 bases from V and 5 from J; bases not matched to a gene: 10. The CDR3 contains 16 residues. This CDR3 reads CASSALGSGGGDTQYF. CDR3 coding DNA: TGTGCCAGCAGCGCCCTTGGTAGCGGGGGCGGAGATACGCAGTATTTT.

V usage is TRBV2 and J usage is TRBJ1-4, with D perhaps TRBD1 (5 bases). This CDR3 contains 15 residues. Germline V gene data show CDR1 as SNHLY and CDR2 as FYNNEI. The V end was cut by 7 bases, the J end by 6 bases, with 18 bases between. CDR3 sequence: CASKSFDSNYEKLFF. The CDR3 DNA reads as TGTGCCAGCAAGAGCTTCGACAGCAATTATGAAAAACTGTTTTTT.

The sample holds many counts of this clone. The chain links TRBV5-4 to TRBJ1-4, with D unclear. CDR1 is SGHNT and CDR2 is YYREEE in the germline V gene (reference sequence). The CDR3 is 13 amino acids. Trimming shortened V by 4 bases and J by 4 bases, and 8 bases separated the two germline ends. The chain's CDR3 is CASSQDYNEKLFF. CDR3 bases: TGTGCCAGCAGCCAGGACTATAATGAAAAACTGTTTTTT.